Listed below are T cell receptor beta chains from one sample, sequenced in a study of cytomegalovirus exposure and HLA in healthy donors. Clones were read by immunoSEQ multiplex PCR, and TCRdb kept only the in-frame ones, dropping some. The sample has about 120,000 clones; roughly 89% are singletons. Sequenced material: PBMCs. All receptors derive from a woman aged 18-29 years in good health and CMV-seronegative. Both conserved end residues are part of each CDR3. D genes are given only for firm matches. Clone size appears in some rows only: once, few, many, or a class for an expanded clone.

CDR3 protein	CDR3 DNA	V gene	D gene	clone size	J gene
CASSVGGTGGNYGYTF	TGTGCCAGCAGCGTCGGTGGGACAGGCGGTAACTATGGCTACACCTTC	TRBV9	TRBD1	few	TRBJ1-2
CASSFGPQNSYEQYF	TGTGCCAGCAGCTTTGGTCCACAGAACTCCTACGAGCAGTACTTC	TRBV7-9	NA	NA	TRBJ2-7
CASRQFGGSDEQFF	TGTGCCAGCAGACAGTTCGGGGGATCCGATGAGCAGTTCTTC	TRBV2	NA	NA	TRBJ2-1
CAISEALAGAHSYEQYF	TGTGCCATCAGTGAGGCACTAGCGGGGGCCCACTCCTACGAGCAGTACTTC	TRBV10-3	TRBD2	once	TRBJ2-7
CASTDRNEQYF	TGTGCCAGCACAGACAGGAACGAGCAGTACTTC	TRBV6-5	NA	few	TRBJ2-7
CASSFGTSGGPNTQYF	TGTGCCAGCAGCTTTGGGACTAGCGGGGGACCCAATACGCAGTATTTT	TRBV5-4	TRBD2	NA	TRBJ2-3
CASSLQDLYGYTF	TGTGCCAGCAGCCTACAGGATCTCTATGGCTACACCTTC	TRBV5-4	NA	NA	TRBJ1-2
CASRGDIREGTEAFF	TGTGCCAGCAGGGGGGACATCCGCGAGGGCACTGAAGCTTTCTTT	TRBV5-4	NA	NA	TRBJ1-1
CASSGTRPTRNQPQHF	TGTGCCAGCAGTGGGACAAGGCCCACCCGGAATCAGCCCCAGCATTTT	TRBV6-1	NA	NA	TRBJ1-5
CASSPRTSGHNEQFF	TGTGCCAGCAGCCCACGGACTAGCGGCCACAATGAGCAGTTCTTC	TRBV7-2	TRBD2	NA	TRBJ2-1
CASSVKTGASSPLHF	TGTGCCAGCAGCGTAAAGACAGGAGCCAGTTCACCCCTCCACTTT	TRBV9	NA	NA	TRBJ1-6
CASSSDRGEQFF	TGCGCCAGCAGCAGCGACAGGGGTGAGCAGTTCTTC	TRBV10-2	TRBD1	NA	TRBJ2-1
CASSQDSIRGFYEQYF	TGCGCCAGCAGCCAAGATAGTATTAGGGGGTTCTACGAGCAGTACTTC	TRBV4-1	NA	NA	TRBJ2-7
CASSKIPGTGNNYEQYF	TGTGCCAGCAGCAAGATACCCGGGACAGGGAATAACTACGAGCAGTACTTC	TRBV11-2	TRBD1	NA	TRBJ2-7
CASSRTQGVNEKLFF	TGTGCCAGCAGTCGCACACAGGGCGTAAATGAAAAACTGTTTTTT	TRBV5-5	NA	NA	TRBJ1-4
CASSRTGELFF	TGTGCCAGCAGCCGGACAGGGGAGCTGTTTTTT	TRBV7-3	NA	NA	TRBJ2-2
CATSRDQGRGLSHEQYF	TGTGCCACCAGCAGAGATCAGGGCAGGGGGCTTTCCCACGAGCAGTACTTC	TRBV15	TRBD1	NA	TRBJ2-7
CASTSGQGLSPLHF	TGTGCCAGCACGTCAGGACAGGGACTTTCACCCCTCCACTTT	TRBV27	TRBD1	NA	TRBJ1-6